This T cell receptor (beta chain) emerged from a study of OX40 agonist ivuxolimab in advanced cancers. For the study at large: A partial response was reached by three patients: one with hepatocellular carcinoma and two with cutaneous melanoma.

Individuals having autoimmune disease history or systemic immunosuppression were not enrolled. The CDR3 loop spans 12 amino acids. Germline V CDR1 and CDR2: SGHRS, YFSETQ. The germline V and J ends were trimmed by 5 bases and 6 bases, with 10 bases remaining between them. General study results and limits: Antigen specificity was not determined for the expanded peripheral T cells.

Note on this clone: No antigen is known for it.

Data came from immunoSEQ multiplex PCR; TCRdb stores just in-frame clones and leaves some out. Here the sample spans over 55,000 clones, around 90% being singletons. Sample: CD4+ or CD8+ T cells sorted from blood, taken in a trial of the OX40 agonist ivuxolimab. The receptor was isolated from an adult with an advanced solid tumor such as melanoma, head and neck, liver or kidney cancer. The chain combines TRBV5-1 with TRBJ2-3; perhaps TRBD1 as D (6 bases). CDR3 protein: CASRSDRDTQYF. The CDR3 DNA is TGCGCCAGCAGGTCCGACAGGGATACGCAGTATTTT.